This TCR beta chain was observed in a study of regulatory T cells in long-lasting Graves disease. The study, taken as a whole, reports: Possibly, too few samples lowered accuracy. Sharing of public clonotypes was greater in persistent patients (approximately 2,700) than in new patients (around 890).

This clonotype was recorded many times. Its antigen is as yet unknown. iRepertoire HTBI primers and Arm-PCR of CDR3 regions built TCR beta libraries. TCRdb re-derived calls from the multiplex PCR reads in MiXCR, one entry per CDR3 protein. This table holds 520,000 or so distinct CDR3 sequences, around 12% found once. Time point given: newly diagnosed GD, antithyroid drugs for less than 3 months. From RNA extracted from PBMCs, the TCR library was made. This CDR3 contains 14 residues. The V and J ends lost 6 bases and 2 bases respectively, with 15 bases between them. Per the germline V gene, CDR1 is DFQATT and CDR2 is SNEGSKA (reference sequence). This same sample was also part of a study on T cells in Graves' hyperthyroidism and ophthalmopathy. Turning to that study: Model-based prediction identified ophthalmopathy a median around 6.5 months prior to its onset.

The sequence derives from a woman younger than 45 with Graves disease. The sequences come from peripheral blood mononuclear cells (PBMCs), collected at new diagnosis, from a patient treated with antithyroid drugs. The chain couples TRBV20-1 to TRBJ2-3, with D possibly being TRBD2 (5 bases). This CDR3 reads CSAPRTGLTDTQYF. The CDR3 nucleotides read TGCAGTGCACCTAGGACTGGACTCACAGATACGCAGTATTTT.